This passage covers 27 T cell receptor beta chains from one sample sequenced in a study of T cell responses to AZD1222 COVID-19 vaccine. Using immunoSEQ multiplex PCR, the repertoire was profiled, and TCRdb retains in-frame clones only, with some absent. The sample shows some 150,000 clones, roughly 90% of them seen only once. Sequenced here: peripheral blood, sampled on day 0 of AZD1222 vaccination. These TCRs come from an adult in good health.

V is TRBV5-4 and J is TRBJ1-2, with D possibly TRBD1 on 5 matching bases. Germline loops: CDR1 SGHNT, CDR2 YYREEE (reference sequence). Trimming removed 0 bases at V and 4 bases at J, with 13 bases between. The length of the CDR3 is 15 residues. In nucleotides, the CDR3 is TGTGCCAGCAGCTTGGAGGCAGGGCCAGGCTATGGCTACACCTTC. It is translated as CASSLEAGPGYGYTF.

DNA of the CDR3: TGCGCCAGCAGCTCCGTCCCGGGACTAGCGGGAACGTTACCCGGGGAGCTGTTTTTT. Protein: CASSSVPGLAGTLPGELFF. The J gene is TRBJ2-2, the V gene TRBV5-1; the match to TRBD2 covers 13 bases. J gave up 6 bases and V 3 bases, and 14 bases lay outside the gene matches. Germline CDR1 and CDR2: SGHRS and YFSETQ. This CDR3 spans 19 amino acids.

This chain joins TRBV7-9 and TRBJ2-1; the D is unclear. V gave up 5 bases and J gave up 5 bases, with 4 bases separating them. Germline CDR1 and CDR2: SEHNR and FQNEAQ (reference sequence). CDR3 length: 11 amino acids. The chain's CDR3 is CASSQDNEQFF. The CDR3 DNA reads as TGTGCCAGCAGCCAGGACAATGAGCAGTTCTTC.

The chain couples TRBV27 to TRBJ1-5, with D tentatively TRBD1 (6 bases). Trimming left V 4 bases short and J 4 bases short, with 20 bases between. The length of the CDR3 is 17 residues. Germline V gene sequence: CDR1 MNHEY, CDR2 SMNVEV (reference sequence). The CDR3 here is CASSSGAGFVGNQPQHF. CDR3 bases: TGTGCCAGCAGTTCAGGGGCAGGGTTTGTAGGTAATCAGCCCCAGCATTTT.

The chain combines TRBV4-2 with TRBJ2-2; 12 positions match TRBD2. The V gene end was trimmed by 2 bases and the J gene end by 8 bases; junction bases not matched to a gene: 3. The CDR3 length is 15 residues. Germline CDR1 LGHNA, CDR2 YNFKEQ. CDR3 DNA: TGTGCCAGCAGCCAAAGACTAGCGGGGGAAGGGGAGCTGTTTTTT. Translating it yields CASSQRLAGEGELFF.

This chain links TRBV2 with TRBJ1-6; 9 bases align to TRBD1. The ends lost 6 bases at V and 2 bases at J; junction bases unmatched: 2. Germline loops: CDR1 SNHLY, CDR2 FYNNEI. This CDR3 region has 15 residues. The CDR3 DNA follows: TGTGCCAGCAGGGGGACAGGGACCTATAATTCACCCCTCCACTTT. As protein: CASRGTGTYNSPLHF.

Notes on this clone: One end of the junction fails to match germline, which may point to a read error. The CDR3 DNA is TGTGCTAGCAGCCCGGGAGGGGCTAGGGAGCAGTACTTC. Translation: CASSPGGAREQYF. This chain links TRBV7-7 with TRBJ2-7; 8 nucleotides align to TRBD2. The CDR3 has 13 amino acids. Germline CDR1 SSHAT, CDR2 FNYEAQ (reference sequence).

The rearrangement links TRBV19 to TRBJ1-4; D not resolved. The CDR3 length is 15 residues. Germline V CDR1 and CDR2: LNHDA, SQIVND (reference sequence). V gave up 3 bases and J gave up 0 bases, with 8 bases separating them. Here the CDR3 DNA reads TGTGCCAGTAGTATCGAGGGTCCAACTAATGAAAAACTGTTTTTT. Translated, it gives CASSIEGPTNEKLFF.

This chain uses TRBV6-6 with TRBJ2-1, with D unresolved. Germline lookup yields CDR1 MNHNY and CDR2 SVGAGI (reference sequence). Between the trimmed V and J ends, which lost 1 base and 7 bases, there was a span of 8 bases. The CDR3 length is 13 residues. The CDR3 DNA is TGTGCCAGCAGTTACTTGCAATTAAATGAGCAGTTCTTC. This encodes CASSYLQLNEQFF.

V and J are TRBV27 and TRBJ1-6, with unresolved D. V was shortened by 2 bases and J by 5 bases, with 10 bases between the two germline ends. This CDR3 has 15 residues. Germline V CDR1 and CDR2: MNHEY, SMNVEV (reference sequence). Here the CDR3 DNA reads TGTGCCAGCAGTTTAGGACGGATCAATAATTCACCCCTCCACTTT. Residues: CASSLGRINNSPLHF.

The chain links TRBV11-2 to TRBJ2-7; possible D gene TRBD1, 5 bases. The CDR3 runs to 14 residues. CDR1 is SGHAT, CDR2 FQNNGV, per germline. V dropped 5 bases and J dropped 6 bases, with 17 bases sitting between them. CDR3 residues: CASSTSGFSVEQYF. The CDR3, as DNA: TGTGCCAGCAGCACTTCAGGGTTTTCGGTCGAGCAGTACTTC.

This chain links TRBV11-1 with TRBJ1-1, with D possibly being TRBD1 (5 bases). The CDR3 is 13 residues long. From germline, CDR1 is SGHAT and CDR2 FQDESV (reference sequence). V was shortened by 6 bases and J by 1 base, with 9 bases between the two germline ends. The CDR3 coding sequence is TGTGCCAGCAGTGGGACCGAGAACACTGAAGCTTTCTTT. Its translation is CASSGTENTEAFF.

This clone was recorded once. The chain employs TRBV7-2 and TRBJ2-7; the match to TRBD1 covers 10 bases. The CDR3 extends over 14 amino acids. Trimming took 3 bases from V and 5 from J; bases not matched to a gene: 4. Germline V gene sequence: CDR1 SGHTA, CDR2 FQGNSA. Here the CDR3 DNA reads TGTGCCAGCAGCTTGGGACAGGGGTCCAACGAGCAGTACTTC. It yields the protein CASSLGQGSNEQYF.

The chain has TRBV5-1 and TRBJ1-5; D is undetermined. V lost 5 bases and J 4 bases, leaving 10 bases between the germline ends. Germline loops: CDR1 SGHRS, CDR2 YFSETQ. CDR3 size: 13 residues. The CDR3 DNA follows: TGCGCCAGCAGTCCAGATCCGAATCAGCCCCAGCATTTT. Its protein is CASSPDPNQPQHF. Drawing the rest from reference TRBV5-1 and TRBJ1-5, the complete variable domain is KAGVTQTPRYLIKTRGQQVTLSCSPISGHRSVSWYQQTPGQGLQFLFEYFSETQRNKGNFPGRFSGRQFSNSRSEMNVSTLELGDSALYLCASSPDPNQPQHFGDGTRLSIL.

The V call is TRBV7-2, the J call TRBJ1-2, with TRBD1 identical over 10 bases. The CDR3 extends over 15 amino acids. After removal of 4 bases from V and 5 bases from J, the junction contained 7 bases not matched to a gene. CDR1 is SGHTA, CDR2 FQGNSA, per germline. The CDR3 sequence: CASSWGGTGVYGYTF. The CDR3 region has the DNA TGTGCCAGCAGCTGGGGGGGGACAGGGGTTTATGGCTACACCTTC.

Comments on this clone: Other DNA sequences within the sample encode an identical CDR3. This chain's CDR3 is CASSIGQNTEAFF. The DNA of the CDR3 is TGTGCCAGTAGTATAGGCCAGAACACTGAAGCTTTCTTT. V is TRBV19 and J is TRBJ1-1, with D uncertain. The germline gives CDR1 LNHDA, CDR2 SQIVND (reference sequence). This CDR3 has 13 amino acids. Trimming stripped 1 base from V and 1 base from J, with 4 bases between.

The V call is TRBV7-6, the J call TRBJ2-3, with D uncertain. The CDR3 covers 15 residues. Germline CDR1 SGHVS, CDR2 FNYEAQ. With 2 bases removed from V and 2 bases from J, the gap between germline ends came to 11 bases. CDR3: CASSLLGASTDTQYF. Written as DNA, the CDR3 is TGTGCCAGCAGCTTATTAGGTGCGTCCACAGATACGCAGTATTTT. The complete variable domain, with remaining parts taken from reference TRBV7-6 and TRBJ2-3, reads GAGVSQSPRYKVTKRGQDVALRCDPISGHVSLYWYRQALGQGPEFLTYFNYEAQQDKSGLPNDRFSAERPEGSISTLTIQRTEQRDSAMYRCASSLLGASTDTQYFGPGTRLTVL.

Points on this clone: One end of the junction fails to match germline, which may point to a read error. The chain is built from TRBV29-1 and TRBJ2-5; TRBD2 agrees at 13 bases. CDR1 is SQVTM, CDR2 ANQGSEA, per germline. This CDR3 is built from 12 residues. This chain's CDR3 is CSARLAGGITNF. The CDR3 nucleotides are TGCAGCGCGCGACTAGCGGGGGGTATCACCAACTTC.

The chain has TRBV5-4 and TRBJ2-7; 8 bases line up with TRBD2. Per the germline V gene, CDR1 is SGHNT and CDR2 is YYREEE (reference sequence). The trim removed 3 bases at V and 8 bases at J, leaving 1 base unmatched. This CDR3 contains 11 residues. CDR3 region: CASSSGGKQYF. CDR3 DNA sequence: TGTGCCAGCAGCTCGGGAGGGAAGCAGTACTTC.

This chain uses TRBV18 with TRBJ2-1; perhaps TRBD1 as D (5 bases). The germline V gene has CDR1 KGHSH and CDR2 LQKENI. V dropped 5 bases and J dropped 6 bases, with 14 bases sitting between them. CDR3 size: 14 residues. The CDR3 loop is CASSSPRASNEQFF. CDR3 nucleotide sequence: TGTGCCAGCTCATCCCCCAGGGCAAGCAATGAGCAGTTCTTC.

CDR3 sequence reads: CAGRMGEGNTIYF. CDR3 nucleotides: TGTGCCGGGCGAATGGGAGAGGGGAACACCATATATTTT. This chain connects TRBV6-6 to TRBJ1-3; a weak D match, TRBD1 (5 bases). The germline gives CDR1 MNHNY, CDR2 SVGAGI (reference sequence). V was shortened by 11 bases and J by 7 bases, with 18 bases between the two germline ends. This CDR3 spans 13 amino acids.

V gene TRBV15 combines with J gene TRBJ2-1; 9 bases fit TRBD2. Germline CDR1 LNHNV, CDR2 YYDKDF (reference sequence). CDR3 length equals 15 residues. V lost 1 base to trimming and J lost 9 bases; unmatched junction nucleotides: 7. The CDR3 DNA reads TGTGCCACCAGCAGAGGGGGCGGGAGGGCCTCTGAGCAGTTCTTC. This translates into CATSRGGGRASEQFF.

The J gene is TRBJ1-5, the V gene TRBV7-9; no definite D call. Trimming stripped 1 base from V and 2 bases from J, with 6 bases between. The CDR3 runs 14 residues. From germline, CDR1 is SEHNR and CDR2 FQNEAQ (reference sequence). CDR3 sequence (DNA): TGTGCCAGCAGCTTAGGAGAGGGCAATCAGCCCCAGCATTTT. It translates to CASSLGEGNQPQHF.

The gene calls are TRBV24-1 and TRBJ2-5; 14 bases are shared with TRBD2. V lost 7 bases and J lost 5; bases outside the gene matches: 5. The CDR3 runs 15 residues. CDR1 KGHDR and CDR2 SFDVKD come from the germline V gene. CDR3 in amino acids: CATSQGLAGVETQYF. The CDR3 coding sequence is TGTGCCACCAGCCAGGGACTAGCGGGAGTGGAGACCCAGTACTTC.

A note on this clone: Distinct nucleotide sequences in the sample also encode this CDR3. The chain links TRBV7-2 to TRBJ1-1, with a possible D match to TRBD1 (5 bases). The germline gives CDR1 SGHTA, CDR2 FQGNSA. The ends were cut back, 1 base at V and 0 bases at J, with 6 bases in the middle. This CDR3 has 14 residues. The CDR3 nucleotides are TGTGCCAGCAGCTTAGGACAGTTGAACACTGAAGCTTTCTTT. This translates into CASSLGQLNTEAFF.

The count of this clone is one. Other DNA sequences from this sample encode an identical CDR3 as well. The chain couples TRBV29-1 to TRBJ2-1, with 7 positions matching TRBD2. Looked up from germline, CDR1 is SQVTM and CDR2 is ANQGSEA. The CDR3 is made up of 13 amino acids. The junction had 4 bases not matched to a gene; V was cut back by 6 bases and J by 2 bases. CDR3 residues: CSVEGTTYNEQFF. CDR3 bases: TGCAGCGTGGAGGGGACTACCTACAATGAGCAGTTCTTC.

This chain connects TRBV7-8 to TRBJ2-7; D may match TRBD1 or TRBD2 (5 bases each). The CDR3 is made up of 17 amino acids. V lost 4 bases to trimming and J lost 0 bases, with 19 bases between them. Germline loops: CDR1 SGHVS, CDR2 FQNEAQ. The CDR3 region has the DNA TGTGCCAGCAGCTCCCTTCCGGGGCTGGGTACCTCCTACGAGCAGTACTTC. Translated: CASSSLPGLGTSYEQYF.